This T cell receptor beta chain appears in the sequencing data of a study of somatic mutations in cytotoxic T cells in rheumatoid arthritis. The wider study: Using a FACSAria II or Sony SH800, a portion of the V beta antibody-stained T-cell populations were flow-sorted at nearly 100% purity, and among those populations were V beta1+ cells that were then sequenced for TCRB.

This clone is classed as medium-sized (0.01 to 0.1%). Its target is unknown. Separation of CD4+ and CD8+ cells was performed by positive magnetic bead selection, and purity was verified by flow cytometry. Between the trimmed V and J ends, which lost 2 bases and 3 bases, there was a span of 8 bases. Germline CDR1 reads SNHLY; CDR2 reads FYNNEI. This CDR3 spans 14 amino acids. Clones were sequenced by immunoSEQ multiplex PCR, and TCRdb holds only the in-frame ones, with some missing. The table lists roughly 9,800 clones, 75% to 85% of them singletons, with about 12% in the top ten. Study-level findings and limits: Each of about an eighth of the 65 patients had a largest CD8+ clone that made up more than 20% of CD8+ cells. In rheumatoid arthritis patients, the slight underrepresentation of TRBV07 was not adjusted for multiple comparisons.

The V and J genes are TRBV2 and TRBJ1-3, with a tentative D call TRBD1 (5 bases). The sequence was obtained from an adult with rheumatoid arthritis. Sequencing was performed on CD8+ T cells sorted from blood. The CDR3 DNA sequence: TGTGCCAGCAGTGAATATCAGGGTGGAAACACCATATATTTT. This sequence encodes CASSEYQGGNTIYF.